Listed here are 13 T cell receptor beta chains from one sample, sequenced in a study of blood T cell repertoires in COVID-19. Some clones are missing from TCRdb's copy, which holds only in-frame ones; the method was immunoSEQ multiplex PCR. The table lists roughly 110,000 clones, 76% of them singletons. The sequencing input was peripheral blood. Source of these receptors: an elderly man with COVID-19, enrolled during active disease.

The chain is built from TRBV6-5 and TRBJ1-1, with D perhaps TRBD1 (6 bases). V lost 6 bases and J lost 4, with 15 bases in between. This CDR3 is 14 amino acids long. CDR1 and CDR2 (germline): MNHEY, SVGAGI. The CDR3 reads CASRQGGFVTEAFF. CDR3 DNA sequence: TGTGCCAGCAGACAGGGTGGATTCGTCACTGAAGCTTTCTTT.

The gene calls are TRBV30 and TRBJ2-7, with 10 bases that match TRBD2. From germline, CDR1 is GTSNPN and CDR2 SVGIG (reference sequence). V trimming: 4 bases; J trimming: 2 bases; junction bases outside the gene matches: 5. CDR3 size: 14 residues. In DNA form, the CDR3 reads TGTGCCTGGACCCGGACTAGCGGAACCTACGAGCAGTACTTC. The encoded protein is CAWTRTSGTYEQYF. Full variable domain (remainder filled in from reference TRBV30 and TRBJ2-7): SQTIHQWPATLVQPVGSPLSLECTVEGTSNPNLYWYRQAAGRGLQLLFYSVGIGQISSEVPQNLSASRPQDRQFILSSKKLLLSDSGFYLCAWTRTSGTYEQYFGPGTRLTVT.

The gene calls are TRBV6-5 and TRBJ1-5; the match to TRBD1 covers 7 bases. CDR3 length: 14 residues. Germline CDR1 is MNHEY and CDR2 is SVGAGI. V was clipped by 6 bases and J by 0 bases; unmatched bases: 2. The CDR3 reads CASRYRGSNQPQHF. CDR3 sequence (DNA): TGTGCCAGCAGATACAGGGGTAGCAATCAGCCCCAGCATTTT.

This clone is a singleton in its sample. This rearrangement joins TRBV19 to TRBJ2-3; D is possibly TRBD1 (6 bases). Deletions cut 4 bases from V and 2 bases from J, with 16 bases between. The CDR3 runs to 16 residues. The germline gives CDR1 LNHDA, CDR2 SQIVND (reference sequence). CDR3 loop: CASSKLGGSITDTQYF. The CDR3, as DNA: TGTGCCAGTAGTAAGTTAGGGGGATCAATCACAGATACGCAGTATTTT.

The chain combines TRBV19 with TRBJ1-1; a possible D gene is TRBD1 (5 bases). This CDR3 comprises 13 residues. Germline V gives CDR1 LNHDA, CDR2 SQIVND (reference sequence). Trimming cost V 8 bases and J 5 bases, with 15 bases left between them. The CDR3 is CASEWTKGTEAFF. CDR3 bases: TGTGCCAGTGAATGGACAAAGGGAACTGAAGCTTTCTTT.

The chain employs TRBV7-2 and TRBJ1-4; D uncertain. There are 12 residues in the CDR3. Trimming pared 5 bases from V and 7 bases from J, leaving 8 bases between. CDR1 SGHTA and CDR2 FQGNSA come from the germline V gene. The DNA for the CDR3 is TGTGCCAGCAGCGCCTCAGGTGAAAAACTGTTTTTT. This encodes CASSASGEKLFF.

The V call is TRBV5-4, the J call TRBJ2-3, with a possible D match to TRBD2 (6 bases). The germline V gene has CDR1 SGHNT and CDR2 YYREEE (reference sequence). Trimming removed 4 bases from V and 8 bases from J, with 17 bases in between. This CDR3 has 14 amino acids. The CDR3 nucleotides read TGTGCCAGCAGCCTCGGGGTAGCAGCGGGTACGCAGTATTTT. This encodes CASSLGVAAGTQYF. The full variable domain, rest sourced from reference TRBV5-4 and TRBJ2-3, is ETGVTQSPTHLIKTRGQQVTLRCSSQSGHNTVSWYQQALGQGPQFIFQYYREEENGRGNFPPRFSGLQFPNYSSELNVNALELDDSALYLCASSLGVAAGTQYFGPGTRLTVL.

The V call is TRBV5-1, the J call TRBJ2-1; 10 nucleotides align to TRBD2. The V segment lost 5 bases and the J segment 4 bases; nucleotides outside the gene matches: 6. This CDR3 comprises 15 residues. Per germline, CDR1 SGHRS and CDR2 YFSETQ. The CDR3: CASRFSSGSYNEQFF. CDR3 in DNA: TGCGCCAGCAGATTTTCTAGCGGGAGTTACAATGAGCAGTTCTTC.

The gene calls are TRBV19 and TRBJ1-1; 9 nucleotides line up with TRBD1. V was pared by 4 bases and J by 4 bases, with 7 bases of the junction left unmatched. This CDR3 is built from 15 residues. CDR1 is LNHDA and CDR2 is SQIVND in the germline V gene (reference sequence). The CDR3 sequence is CASSKTRTGATEAFF. For the CDR3, the DNA is TGTGCCAGTAGTAAAACCCGGACAGGGGCCACTGAAGCTTTCTTT.

The chain is built from TRBV7-6 and TRBJ2-5, with TRBD2 matching 8 bases. The germline V gene encodes CDR1 SGHVS and CDR2 FNYEAQ. V shed 6 bases and J 4 bases; nucleotides not matched to a gene: 7. The CDR3 has 14 amino acids. The CDR3 bases are TGTGCCAGCAGTCCTAGCGGGTTCCTAGAGACCCAGTACTTC. Translated, it gives CASSPSGFLETQYF.

This clone was seen a few times. The chain has TRBV19 and TRBJ2-7; no definite D call. CDR1 is LNHDA and CDR2 is SQIVND in the germline V gene (reference sequence). The CDR3 consists of 14 residues. Trimming took 6 bases from V and 0 from J, leaving 12 bases between them. The CDR3 DNA follows: TGTGCCAGTAGCACCGGTCATGTCTCCTACGAGCAGTACTTC. This gives the protein CASSTGHVSYEQYF.

J is TRBJ2-1 and V is TRBV3-1 (or the pseudogene TRBV3-2); D is undetermined. The CDR3 contains 12 residues. Germline-derived CDR1 and CDR2 are LGHDT and YNNKEL (reference sequence). The V gene lost 3 bases and the J gene lost 3 bases, with 3 bases spanning the gap. The DNA of the CDR3 is TGTGCCAGCAGCCAGCGCTACAATGAGCAGTTCTTC. Protein: CASSQRYNEQFF.

This clone is medium-sized by share. The V and J genes are TRBV28 and TRBJ2-1; TRBD2 matches at 8 bases. V dropped 4 bases and J dropped 5; count of bases not matched to a gene: 10. CDR1 is MDHEN, CDR2 SYDVKM, per germline. The CDR3 totals 16 residues. Written as DNA, the CDR3 is TGTGCCAGCAGTTCCCTTCGGACTAGCTTCAACAATGAGCAGTTCTTC. Translating it yields CASSSLRTSFNNEQFF.